Each of the 8 T cell receptor beta chains below was sequenced from the same sample in a study of CD8+ T cells in alopecia areata. Noted treatment: oral pan-JAK inhibitor, 5-10 mg twice daily. RNA was isolated and reverse transcribed to cDNA, the sequencing template. Clones were read by immunoSEQ multiplex PCR, and TCRdb kept only the in-frame ones, dropping some. The profile shows about 300,000 clones, 55% to 70% of them singletons. The specimen was CD4+ T cells sorted from blood, collected at week 24, from a patient treated with tofacitinib. These TCRs come from a human donor with alopecia areata.

The chain couples TRBV25-1 to TRBJ1-4, with D possibly matching TRBD1 (6 bases). Germline V gene lookup returns CDR1 MGHDK and CDR2 SYGVNS. The CDR3 is 16 residues long. The V gene lost 2 bases and the J gene lost 3 bases, with 13 bases spanning the gap. CDR3 bases: TGTGCCAGCAGTGAACTCGCCGGGGGCCCTAATGAAAAACTGTTTTTT. This sequence encodes CASSELAGGPNEKLFF.

V is TRBV27 and J is TRBJ2-5; 9 bases agree with TRBD1. Trimming removed 6 bases from V and 5 bases from J; junction bases left unmatched: 10. CDR1 is MNHEY and CDR2 is SMNVEV in the germline V gene (reference sequence). This CDR3 has 15 amino acids. CDR3 loop: CASSQQGASGETQYF. The CDR3 bases are TGTGCCAGCAGCCAACAGGGGGCGTCAGGGGAGACCCAGTACTTC.

This rearrangement joins TRBV27 to TRBJ2-5, with TRBD2 matching 10 bases. V shed 6 bases and J 4 bases; nucleotides not matched to a gene: 8. The germline gives CDR1 MNHEY, CDR2 SMNVEV (reference sequence). The CDR3 contains 15 residues. The CDR3 region is CASRRLAGGAETQYF. The CDR3 nucleotides are TGTGCCAGCAGGCGACTAGCGGGTGGGGCAGAGACCCAGTACTTC.

The chain links TRBV19 to TRBJ2-7, with D hard to call. The ends were cut back, 1 base at V and 3 bases at J, with 19 bases in the middle. The germline CDR1 and CDR2 sequences are LNHDA and SQIVND (reference sequence). This CDR3 has 17 amino acids. CDR3 nucleotide sequence: TGTGCCAGTAGTATAGCCCTCGGGTCCCCCCGCAGCTACGAGCAGTACTTC. Translation gives CASSIALGSPRSYEQYF.

In this sample, this clone turned up once. The J gene is TRBJ2-3, the V gene TRBV5-1; TRBD2 might be the D (6 bases). The CDR3 runs 16 residues. CDR1 is SGHRS and CDR2 is YFSETQ in the germline V gene. V lost 0 bases and J lost 1, with 12 bases in between. The CDR3 reads CASSLAGGGGTDTQYF. CDR3 coding DNA: TGCGCCAGCAGCTTGGCCGGGGGTGGTGGCACAGATACGCAGTATTTT.

This clone has a handful of counts. The chain joins TRBV4-2 to TRBJ2-3; D perhaps matches TRBD1 (6 bases). Germline V gene lookup returns CDR1 LGHNA and CDR2 YNFKEQ. V dropped 0 bases and J dropped 6 bases, with 16 bases sitting between them. This CDR3 has 16 residues. The CDR3 nucleotides are TGTGCCAGCAGCCAAGATATGGCAGGGGAACGGGATACGCAGTATTTT. Its translation is CASSQDMAGERDTQYF.

This clone was counted a few times. V is TRBV7-2 and J is TRBJ1-5, with D unresolved. The V gene's germline CDR1 is SGHTA and CDR2 FQGNSA. The length of the CDR3 is 13 residues. V was clipped by 2 bases and J by 9 bases, with 11 bases between them. As DNA, the CDR3 is TGTGCCAGCAGCTTAACCAGAATCGGGCCCCAGCATTTT. It is translated as CASSLTRIGPQHF.

The chain is built from TRBV5-6 and TRBJ2-3, with D possibly TRBD2 on 5 matching bases. This CDR3 comprises 16 residues. V dropped 4 bases and J dropped 4 bases, with 19 bases sitting between them. CDR1 and CDR2 from the germline V gene are SGHDT and YYEEEE. The CDR3 loop reads CASSRRTRRMADTQYF. Here the CDR3 DNA reads TGTGCCAGCAGCCGGAGGACCCGTCGGATGGCAGATACGCAGTATTTT. The variable domain in full, with the rest retrieved from reference TRBV5-6 and TRBJ2-3, is DAGVTQSPTHLIKTRGQQVTLRCSPKSGHDTVSWYQQALGQGPQFIFQYYEEEERQRGNFPDRFSGHQFPNYSSELNVNALLLGDSALYLCASSRRTRRMADTQYFGPGTRLTVL.